Sequencing of this T cell receptor (beta chain) was carried out in a study of shared T cell receptors in the human thymus. V was clipped by 0 bases and J by 4 bases, with 13 bases between them. The CDR3 covers 17 residues. Germline assignment: CDR1 ENHRY and CDR2 SYGVKD. TCRdb's copy holds only in-frame clones and misses some; the assay was immunoSEQ multiplex PCR. The sample holds 700,000 or so clones; over 75% are singletons and the top ten take about 0.0098%. These same records also appear under a second study, on human thymus T cells. From that report: Unrelated people showed highly overlapping thymic repertoires, related research reported.

The chain combines TRBV10-3 with TRBJ1-6; D perhaps matches TRBD1 (5 bases). The sample comprised thymocytes. This sequence originates from a girl under three years old with a congenital heart defect. CDR3 sequence reads: CAISESTATPYNSPLHF. CDR3 DNA sequence: TGTGCCATCAGTGAGTCGACAGCCACACCTTATAATTCACCCCTCCACTTT.